The rows below give T cell receptor beta chains drawn from one sample of a study of early T cells in non-severe SARS-CoV-2 infection. TCRdb called the 5' RACE reads again in MiXCR, with one record for every CDR3 protein. Among 23,000 or so distinct CDR3 sequences listed, 5.3% were seen once. The specimen sequenced was whole blood. The receptors were gathered from an adult who was a healthcare worker with PCR-confirmed SARS-CoV-2 infection or an uninfected control (not recorded which). Both conserved end residues are trimmed from each CDR3. D genes are given only for firm matches.

D	length	J	V	CDR3
.	13	TRBJ2-4	TRBV4-2	ASSQDRGAKNIQY
.	10	TRBJ1-1	TRBV7-3	ASSFGNTEAF
.	11	TRBJ1-1	TRBV30	AWNGQWGTEAF
.	11	TRBJ1-2	TRBV19	ASSIFRDDGYT
TRBD2	13	TRBJ2-7	TRBV7-2	ASSLAGLGSGEQY
.	21	TRBJ2-1	TRBV20-1	SATQPHDVAQRRPMPYYNEQF
TRBD1	11	TRBJ1-4	TRBV19	ASSGTGYEKLF
TRBD1	13	TRBJ2-3	TRBV20-1	SARDQGAQESSQY
TRBD2	21	TRBJ2-1	TRBV4-1	ASSQAELAGGPLRSFVLNEQF
TRBD1	13	TRBJ1-6	TRBV7-3	ASSQQGADNSPLH
TRBD1	13	TRBJ1-6	TRBV15	ATQRTGTGNSPLH
TRBD1	12	TRBJ2-3	TRBV15	ATGTGVRGDTQY
.	11	TRBJ2-3	TRBV28	ASLSDGTDTQY
.	11	TRBJ2-5	TRBV7-3	ASSLGVAETQY
.	13	TRBJ2-1	TRBV20-1	SARRRRLPIYEQF
TRBD2	15	TRBJ2-1	TRBV4-3	ASSQDLPSGRRNEQF
.	12	TRBJ1-2	TRBV11-1	ASSLSWRNYGYT
.	12	TRBJ1-5	TRBV19	ASSTGQLNQPQH
.	16	TRBJ1-3	TRBV3-1	ASRQDVVGGTGGNTIY
.	15	TRBJ2-5	TRBV5-8	ASSLGVAGAGGETQY
.	11	TRBJ1-6	TRBV2	ASSGPDRSPLH
.	11	TRBJ2-7	TRBV7-7	ASSRGPIYEQY
TRBD1	14	TRBJ2-5	TRBV20-1	SARGVVQGAQETQY
TRBD2	15	TRBJ2-1	TRBV7-2	ASSLTPLAAPYNEQF
.	9	TRBJ2-1	TRBV18	ASSPHNEQF
TRBD2	15	TRBJ2-2	TRBV4-2	ASSQVGLAGNTGELF
.	15	TRBJ2-3	TRBV7-2	ASSLGYLATHTDTQY
.	13	TRBJ1-1	TRBV4-3	ASSQALGEESEAF
.	14	TRBJ1-2	TRBV29-1	SVEAYGVEDNYGYT